Below, 15 T cell receptor beta chains from the same sample are listed, as sequenced in a study of blood T cell repertoires in COVID-19. TCRdb's table, derived via immunoSEQ multiplex PCR, lists solely in-frame clones and lacks some. The profile covers about 24,000 clones, with roughly 89% appearing a single time and approximately 19% taken by the ten largest. Sequenced input: peripheral blood. Receptor source: a human donor in a cohort sampled during active COVID-19.

This clone appeared a single time. This chain joins TRBV10-3 and TRBJ2-2, with a possible D match to TRBD1 (6 bases). Trimming removed 3 bases at V and 1 base at J, with 15 bases between. The germline V gene has CDR1 ENHRY and CDR2 SYGVKD. CDR3 size: 17 residues. CDR3 sequence reads: CAISDVDRDKNTGELFF. The CDR3 DNA reads as TGTGCCATCAGTGACGTAGACCGGGACAAGAACACCGGGGAGCTGTTTTTT.

This clone was seen just once. The chain recombines TRBV7-2 with TRBJ2-5; 7 bases align to TRBD2. V was clipped by 2 bases and J by 5 bases; unmatched bases: 11. Germline CDR1 SGHTA, CDR2 FQGNSA. The CDR3 is 16 amino acids. CDR3 residues: CASSLSGGGIMETQYF. In DNA form, the CDR3 reads TGTGCCAGCAGCTTATCAGGCGGGGGAATTATGGAGACCCAGTACTTC.

The J gene is TRBJ1-6, the V gene TRBV6-1; tentative D call: TRBD1 (5 bases). Germline lookup yields CDR1 MNHNS and CDR2 SASEGT. The CDR3 covers 17 residues. The ends were cut back, 2 bases at V and 2 bases at J, with 13 bases in the middle. This chain's CDR3 is CASSEWGGIPYNSPLHF. The CDR3 DNA sequence: TGTGCCAGCAGTGAATGGGGGGGAATCCCCTATAATTCACCCCTCCACTTT.

This chain links TRBV21-1 with TRBJ2-1; no DNA check was done on the table's D call, TRBD2. TRBV21-1 counts as a pseudogene. The CDR3 has 18 residues. The CDR3: CASSKGPLAGRSYNEQFF. The CDR3 nucleotides are TGTGCCAGCAGCAAAGGCCCCCTAGCGGGCCGCTCCTACAATGAGCAGTTCTTC.

CDR3: CASSEGGTKRAQYF. In DNA, the CDR3 is TGTGCCAGCAGTGAAGGTGGGACAAAGAGGGCCCAGTACTTC. The J gene is TRBJ2-5, the V gene TRBV6-1; tentatively, D is TRBD1 (6 bases). Trimming took 1 base from V and 9 from J, leaving 15 bases between them. CDR1 and CDR2 from the germline V gene are MNHNS and SASEGT. The CDR3 runs to 14 residues.

This chain links TRBV5-4 with TRBJ2-3; 7 bases are shared with TRBD1. The CDR3 totals 14 residues. CDR1 and CDR2 from the germline V gene are SGHNT and YYREEE (reference sequence). Losses at the gene ends were 5 bases for V and 3 bases for J; bases not matched to a gene: 6. The CDR3 sequence is CASRQRQGTDTQYF. The CDR3 DNA sequence: TGTGCCAGCAGACAAAGACAGGGTACAGATACGCAGTATTTT.

The chain is built from TRBV30 and TRBJ1-3; possibly TRBD1 for D (5 bases). V was clipped by 0 bases and J by 0 bases, with 9 bases between them. Looked up from germline, CDR1 is GTSNPN and CDR2 is SVGIG (reference sequence). This CDR3 has 15 amino acids. Written as DNA, the CDR3 is TGTGCCTGGAGTGTAGGGGCCTACTCTGGAAACACCATATATTTT. Its protein product is CAWSVGAYSGNTIYF. The whole variable domain, filled in from reference TRBV30 and TRBJ1-3, reads SQTIHQWPATLVQPVGSPLSLECTVEGTSNPNLYWYRQAAGRGLQLLFYSVGIGQISSEVPQNLSASRPQDRQFILSSKKLLLSDSGFYLCAWSVGAYSGNTIYFGEGSWLTVV.

The chain links TRBV7-2 to TRBJ1-2; no reliable D call. The CDR3 has 15 residues. V dropped 3 bases and J dropped 0 bases, with 11 bases sitting between them. Looked up from germline, CDR1 is SGHTA and CDR2 is FQGNSA. The CDR3 bases are TGTGCCAGCAGCTTTCAATCGGGGACTAACTATGGCTACACCTTC. Translated, it gives CASSFQSGTNYGYTF.

J is TRBJ1-1 and V is TRBV5-4, with 7 bases that match TRBD1. CDR3 length: 14 amino acids. Germline lookup yields CDR1 SGHNT and CDR2 YYREEE (reference sequence). Trimming took 5 bases from V and 3 from J; bases not matched to a gene: 7. CDR3 nucleotide sequence: TGTGCCAGCAGGTCACCGGGACAGTACACTGAAGCTTTCTTT. Its translation is CASRSPGQYTEAFF.

This clone has a single count. The V gene is TRBV5-1, the J gene TRBJ1-3; D is unresolved. The CDR3 totals 14 residues. V lost 1 base and J 7 bases, leaving 12 bases between the germline ends. Germline V gives CDR1 SGHRS, CDR2 YFSETQ. The CDR3 coding sequence is TGCGCCAGCAGCTTGTCTTCTGCACGGAACACCATATATTTT. Translating it yields CASSLSSARNTIYF. Full variable domain (outside the CDR3, taken from reference TRBV5-1 and TRBJ1-3): KAGVTQTPRYLIKTRGQQVTLSCSPISGHRSVSWYQQTPGQGLQFLFEYFSETQRNKGNFPGRFSGRQFSNSRSEMNVSTLELGDSALYLCASSLSSARNTIYFGEGSWLTVV.

The chain recombines TRBV3-1 (or the pseudogene TRBV3-2) with TRBJ2-5, with 7 bases aligning to TRBD2. The CDR3 totals 15 residues. Trimming at V came to 3 bases and at J to 1 base, leaving 5 bases not matched to a gene. Germline V lookup: CDR1 LGHDT, CDR2 YNNKEL (reference sequence). The CDR3 sequence is CASSQGTGGQETQYF. CDR3 coding DNA: TGTGCCAGCAGCCAGGGTACGGGGGGCCAAGAGACCCAGTACTTC.

This clone was seen a single time. The chain is built from TRBV30 and TRBJ1-1; D gene uncertain. Germline V gene lookup returns CDR1 GTSNPN and CDR2 SVGIG (reference sequence). Trimming removed 2 bases at V and 1 base at J, with 8 bases between. The CDR3 loop spans 13 amino acids. CDR3 sequence reads: CAWSWQENTEAFF. The CDR3 region has the DNA TGTGCCTGGAGTTGGCAGGAGAACACTGAAGCTTTCTTT.

The rearrangement links TRBV11-2 to TRBJ2-7, with D possibly matching TRBD1 (6 bases). Germline CDR1 reads SGHAT; CDR2 reads FQNNGV. The CDR3 loop spans 15 amino acids. V shed 5 bases and J shed 3 bases, with 17 bases lying between them. CDR3 DNA: TGTGCCAGCAGCCCTCCTGGGGGCAGGGGCTACGAGCAGTACTTC. Translating it yields CASSPPGGRGYEQYF.

This chain uses TRBV11-2 with TRBJ1-3; D gene unclear. V lost 7 bases to trimming and J lost 0 bases, with 7 bases between them. Germline-derived CDR1 and CDR2 are SGHAT and FQNNGV. CDR3 length equals 13 residues. As DNA, the CDR3 is TGTGCCAGCAACATCTTCTCTGGAAACACCATATATTTT. Encoded protein: CASNIFSGNTIYF.

V is TRBV29-1 and J is TRBJ2-5; D possibly corresponds to TRBD1 (5 bases). Germline CDR1 is SQVTM and CDR2 is ANQGSEA. V lost 5 bases to trimming and J lost 3 bases, with 10 bases between them. This CDR3 region has 12 residues. The CDR3 nucleotides read TGCAGCGTTAGGGGCTCGGAAGAGACCCAGTACTTC. Translation: CSVRGSEETQYF.